These 30 T cell receptor beta chains share one sample of origin, sequenced in a study of T cells of healthy individuals. TCRdb re-called the 5' RACE reads with MiXCR, one entry per CDR3 protein. The sample contains some 69,000 distinct CDR3 sequences, roughly 15% of which appear only once. These receptors all stem from a human donor in good health.

This clonotype was observed many times. The chain links TRBV3-1 to TRBJ2-1, with D perhaps TRBD2 (5 bases). V lost 0 bases and J 10 bases, leaving 7 bases between the germline ends. CDR1 is LGHDT and CDR2 is YNNKEL in the germline V gene (reference sequence). The CDR3 runs 12 residues. In DNA form, the CDR3 reads TGTGCCAGCAGCCAAGAATGGAGGGAGCAGTTCTTC. It translates to CASSQEWREQFF.

This clonotype appeared many times. The chain has TRBV20-1 and TRBJ2-3, with a weak D call TRBD1 (5 bases). Between the trimmed V and J ends, which lost 6 bases and 2 bases, there was a span of 12 bases. This CDR3 comprises 13 residues. Germline values: CDR1 DFQATT, CDR2 SNEGSKA (reference sequence). Here the CDR3 reads CSARDRFTDTQYF. The CDR3 coding sequence is TGCAGTGCCCGAGACAGATTCACAGATACGCAGTATTTT.

This clonotype was counted a few times. V gene TRBV24-1 combines with J gene TRBJ2-5; 8 bases line up with TRBD2. The CDR3 sequence is 13 residues long. Trimming cost V 6 bases and J 5 bases; bases outside gene matches: 4. CDR1 is KGHDR and CDR2 is SFDVKD in the germline V gene. CDR3 coding DNA: TGTGCCACCAGTTGGTCGGGGGGGGAGACCCAGTACTTC. This translates into CATSWSGGETQYF.

With respect to this clonotype: With a much larger clone just one base away, this may be a read error. The chain has TRBV28 and TRBJ2-1; 7 nucleotides line up with TRBD1. There are 12 residues in the CDR3. Germline V gene sequence: CDR1 MDHEN, CDR2 SYDVKM. CDR3 nucleotides: TGTACCATCCGGGACAGAGACAATGAGCAGTTCTTC. Translated, it gives CTIRDRDNEQFF.

In this sample, this clonotype turned up many times. The chain recombines TRBV20-1 with TRBJ1-5; weak D call: TRBD1 (5 bases). The germline V and J ends were trimmed by 0 bases and 7 bases, with 10 bases remaining between them. CDR1 DFQATT and CDR2 SNEGSKA come from the germline V gene (reference sequence). The CDR3 has 13 amino acids. Written as DNA, the CDR3 is TGCAGTGCTAGAGAGACAGCTAACCAGCCCCAGCATTTT. Translating gives CSARETANQPQHF.

This chain links TRBV6-2 or TRBV6-3 with TRBJ1-1; TRBD1 might be the D (5 bases). Trimming shortened V by 0 bases and J by 2 bases, and 13 bases separated the two germline ends. This CDR3 is built from 16 residues. Germline lookup yields CDR1 MNHEY and CDR2 SVGEGT. This CDR3 reads CASSYSGGVVNTEAFF. The CDR3 DNA follows: TGTGCCAGCAGTTACTCCGGAGGGGTAGTAAACACTGAAGCTTTCTTT.

This clonotype was detected a few times. The V and J genes are TRBV28 and TRBJ2-6; 9 nucleotides line up with TRBD1. The V gene end was trimmed by 10 bases and the J gene end by 8 bases; junction bases not matched to a gene: 27. CDR1 is MDHEN and CDR2 is SYDVKM in the germline V gene. There are 20 residues in the CDR3. CDR3 bases: TGTGCCACCCGGGGGGACAGGGCACCCGGGGGGATTGAGCGGTCCAACGTCCTGACTTTC. This sequence encodes CATRGDRAPGGIERSNVLTF.

This clonotype has ten or more counts. The genes are TRBV29-1 and TRBJ1-2, with D unclear. V shed 4 bases and J shed 6 bases, with 9 bases lying between them. Germline CDR1 reads SQVTM; CDR2 reads ANQGSEA. The CDR3 is 11 amino acids. CDR3 sequence (DNA): TGCAGCGTTGGGACCCTGGATGGCTACACCTTC. It specifies CSVGTLDGYTF.

This clonotype was picked up many times. V usage is TRBV12-3 or TRBV12-4 and J usage is TRBJ1-1; TRBD1 aligns across 9 bases. V lost 2 bases to trimming and J lost 10 bases; unmatched junction nucleotides: 20. CDR3 length: 18 residues. This CDR3 is CASSLLRTGGLSVYGAFF. For the CDR3, the DNA is TGTGCCAGCAGTTTACTAAGAACAGGGGGCCTTAGCGTTTACGGAGCTTTCTTT.

This clonotype came up many times. J is TRBJ2-7 and V is TRBV12-3 or TRBV12-4, with 7 bases fitting TRBD2. The CDR3 runs to 13 residues. V trimming: 8 bases; J trimming: 0 bases; junction bases outside the gene matches: 4. CDR3 sequence reads: CASREAGSYEQYF. CDR3 bases: TGTGCCAGCCGGGAGGCAGGCTCCTACGAGCAGTACTTC.

This clonotype was found many times. This chain links TRBV24-1 with TRBJ2-5; D gene uncertain. Germline V CDR1 and CDR2: KGHDR, SFDVKD. This CDR3 comprises 14 residues. V gave up 0 bases and J gave up 1 base, with 5 bases separating them. For the CDR3, the DNA is TGTGCCACCAGTGATTTGGCAGGCCAAGAGACCCAGTACTTC. It specifies CATSDLAGQETQYF.

This clonotype was detected many times. The V and J genes are TRBV11-2 and TRBJ2-3; TRBD1 matches at 10 bases. Germline V gene sequence: CDR1 SGHAT, CDR2 FQNNGV. The CDR3 contains 19 residues. Germline trimming cut 5 bases from V and 0 bases from J; bases unmatched to any gene: 14. CDR3 DNA sequence: TGTGCCAGCAGCCGCGGGACAGGGGATGTGTGGTCGAGCACAGATACGCAGTATTTT. Its translation is CASSRGTGDVWSSTDTQYF. Combining the CDR3 with reference TRBV11-2 and TRBJ2-3 gives the whole variable domain EAGVAQSPRYKIIEKRQSVAFWCNPISGHATLYWYQQILGQGPKLLIQFQNNGVVDDSQLPKDRFSAERLKGVDSTLKIQPAKLEDSAVYLCASSRGTGDVWSSTDTQYFGPGTRLTVL.

The chain recombines TRBV7-3 with TRBJ2-1; D gene ambiguous. The CDR3 totals 13 residues. With 5 bases removed from V and 7 bases from J, the gap between germline ends came to 12 bases. Per germline, CDR1 SGHTA and CDR2 FQGTGA. CDR3 residues: CASSQPERNEQFF. The CDR3 region has the DNA TGTGCCAGCAGCCAACCCGAACGTAATGAGCAGTTCTTC.

This clonotype was found many times. This chain uses TRBV12-3 or TRBV12-4 with TRBJ2-1, with 7 positions matching TRBD1. The CDR3 runs to 12 residues. Losses at the gene ends were 5 bases for V and 8 bases for J; bases not matched to a gene: 3. CDR3 nucleotide sequence: TGTGCCAGCAGTCGACAGGGCTATGAGCAGTTCTTC. It encodes CASSRQGYEQFF.

The chain combines TRBV29-1 with TRBJ2-6; the D is unclear. Trimming took off 4 bases at V and 0 bases at J, with 4 bases between the two ends. The germline gives CDR1 SQVTM, CDR2 ANQGSEA. The CDR3 has 13 amino acids. The CDR3 loop is CSVASSGANVLTF. Here the CDR3 DNA reads TGCAGCGTTGCGAGCTCTGGGGCCAACGTCCTGACTTTC.

This clonotype was seen at least ten times. The V and J genes are TRBV29-1 and TRBJ2-7; 7 bases align to TRBD1. CDR1 and CDR2 from the germline V gene are SQVTM and ANQGSEA. The CDR3 is 10 amino acids. J was trimmed by 6 bases and V by 6 bases; bases with no gene match: 2. The CDR3 nucleotides are TGCAGCGTACGACAGGGCGAGCAGTACTTC. This gives the protein CSVRQGEQYF.

This clonotype was picked up many times. The CDR3 sequence is CAISGQDNYGYTF. The CDR3, as DNA: TGTGCCATCAGTGGCCAGGATAACTATGGCTACACCTTC. The chain carries TRBV10-3 and TRBJ1-2; unclear D gene. The CDR3 sequence is 13 residues long. The germline V and J ends were trimmed by 4 bases and 1 base, with 7 bases remaining between them. In germline, CDR1 is ENHRY, CDR2 SYGVKD.

This clonotype appeared once. For the CDR3, the DNA is TGTGCCAGCAGTTTTATGCGGGGGGGATACACAGATACGCAGTATTTT. As protein: CASSFMRGGYTDTQYF. V is TRBV27 and J is TRBJ2-3; TRBD2 matches 9 bases. Losses at the gene ends were 3 bases for V and 2 bases for J; bases not matched to a gene: 6. In germline, CDR1 is MNHEY, CDR2 SMNVEV (reference sequence). CDR3 length: 16 residues.

The gene calls are TRBV29-1 and TRBJ2-7, with 9 bases lining up with TRBD2. CDR3 length equals 14 residues. V lost 4 bases, J lost 6 bases, and 10 bases stayed unmatched. CDR1 is SQVTM and CDR2 is ANQGSEA in the germline V gene. CDR3 bases: TGCAGCGTTGGAAGGCTAGCGGGAAATGTCGAGCAGTACTTC. This gives the protein CSVGRLAGNVEQYF.

The V and J genes are TRBV7-2 and TRBJ2-7; D gene ambiguous. Looked up from germline, CDR1 is SGHTA and CDR2 is FQGNSA. Trimming removed 1 base from V and 6 bases from J, with 10 bases in between. This CDR3 is 13 amino acids long. The CDR3 sequence: CASSLEVRGEQYF. The CDR3 DNA reads TGTGCCAGCAGCTTAGAAGTTAGAGGCGAGCAGTACTTC.

This clonotype was observed a handful of times. The chain employs TRBV20-1 and TRBJ1-4, with 8 bases identical to TRBD1. CDR3 length: 15 residues. The trim removed 3 bases at V and 10 bases at J, leaving 13 bases unmatched. The V gene's germline CDR1 is DFQATT and CDR2 SNEGSKA (reference sequence). The CDR3 nucleotides are TGCAGTGCTAGTGCGGGGGCAGGGGGCCTCGGAAAACTGTTTTTT. As protein: CSASAGAGGLGKLFF.

This clonotype came up many times. The chain recombines TRBV12-3 or TRBV12-4 with TRBJ1-3; D not certain. The CDR3 totals 15 residues. V was cut by 4 bases and J by 0 bases, with 10 bases left in between. In DNA, the CDR3 is TGTGCCAGCAGTTCGGGATTCTTCTCTGGAAACACCATATATTTT. Amino acid sequence: CASSSGFFSGNTIYF.

This chain uses TRBV5-1 with TRBJ1-2; D not resolved. Trimming took off 0 bases at V and 2 bases at J, with 11 bases between the two ends. The length of the CDR3 is 15 residues. The germline V gene has CDR1 SGHRS and CDR2 YFSETQ. CDR3 region: CASSLGGPENYGYTF. In DNA form, the CDR3 reads TGCGCCAGCAGCTTGGGAGGTCCGGAGAACTATGGCTACACCTTC.

Worth noting for this clonotype: One base away lies a much larger clone, so this may be a sequencing read error. V usage is TRBV5-1 and J usage is TRBJ2-7; D remains unclear. The CDR3 covers 11 residues. CDR1 and CDR2 from the germline V gene are SGHRS and YFSETQ. DNA for the CDR3: TGCGTCAGCAGCTTGGAAGGGGAGCAGTACTTC. Translating gives CVSSLEGEQYF.

This clonotype was detected only a few times. The rearrangement uses TRBV25-1 and TRBJ1-5, with D possibly being TRBD1 (5 bases). The CDR3 has 12 residues. Germline values: CDR1 MGHDK, CDR2 SYGVNS. V was trimmed by 2 bases and J by 6 bases, leaving 5 bases between them. In DNA form, the CDR3 reads TGTGCCAGCAGTGAACAGGGTCAGCCCCAGCATTTT. It specifies CASSEQGQPQHF.

The chain is built from TRBV7-2 and TRBJ1-5; D not resolved. Germline lookup yields CDR1 SGHTA and CDR2 FQGNSA. V was pared by 0 bases and J by 8 bases, with 8 bases between. The CDR3 consists of 13 residues. In DNA, the CDR3 is TGTGCCAGCAGCTTAGCACAAAGGGAGCCCCAGCATTTT. It yields the protein CASSLAQREPQHF.

This clonotype was detected many times. This chain uses TRBV7-3 with TRBJ2-3; 9 nucleotides agree with TRBD2. Germline V gene lookup returns CDR1 SGHTA and CDR2 FQGTGA. This CDR3 is built from 15 residues. V lost 0 bases and J lost 4; bases outside the gene matches: 2. This CDR3 reads CASSLTSGRADTQYF. The CDR3, as DNA: TGTGCCAGCAGCTTAACTAGCGGGAGAGCAGATACGCAGTATTTT. Using reference TRBV7-3 and TRBJ2-3 for the parts outside the CDR3, the full variable domain is GAGVSQTPSNKVTEKGKYVELRCDPISGHTALYWYRQSLGQGPEFLIYFQGTGAADDSGLPNDRFFAVRPEGSVSTLKIQRTERGDSAVYLCASSLTSGRADTQYFGPGTRLTVL.

Of note for this clonotype: A much more abundant neighbour one base away suggests this may be a read error. The chain links TRBV28 to TRBJ2-5; tentative D call: TRBD1 (5 bases). V was shortened by 3 bases and J by 3 bases, with 11 bases between the two germline ends. The CDR3 spans 14 residues. The germline V gene encodes CDR1 MDHEN and CDR2 SYDVKM. The CDR3 reads CASSLWQGKETQYF. The CDR3 DNA is TGTGCCAGCAGTTTGTGGCAGGGTAAAGAGACCCAGTACTTC.

This clonotype has a count of ten or more. The V call is TRBV19, the J call TRBJ2-7; 7 nucleotides match TRBD1. J gave up 5 bases and V 4 bases, and 8 bases lay outside the gene matches. Germline V CDR1 and CDR2: LNHDA, SQIVND (reference sequence). The CDR3 is 14 amino acids. CDR3 sequence (DNA): TGTGCCAGTAGTACCTTTCAGGGGGTCAACGAGCAGTACTTC. Its protein product is CASSTFQGVNEQYF.

This clonotype came up many times. J is TRBJ1-5 and V is TRBV19, with TRBD1 matching over 8 bases. The CDR3 runs 14 residues. The trim removed 10 bases at V and 6 bases at J, leaving 11 bases unmatched. Per germline, CDR1 LNHDA and CDR2 SQIVND (reference sequence). The chain's CDR3 is CATRTGRIGQPQHF. The CDR3, as DNA: TGTGCCACCAGGACAGGGCGGATCGGTCAGCCCCAGCATTTT.